These 16 T cell receptor beta chains originate from one sample sequenced in a study of Graves' ophthalmopathy and Graves' hyperthyroidism listed by TCRdb under 2018. The sample was run on an Illumina HiSeq 2000. TCR beta CDR3 regions were amplified from RNA transcripts for repertoire sequencing. A first-round RT-PCR used HTBI primers with the Qiagen OneStep RT-PCR kit, followed by a second-round multiplex PCR, size selection and purification. Clones were called with MiXCR by TCRdb after fastp trimmed the public reads at Q25, and only in-frame beta chains were retained. Rows are combined by CDR3 protein, so each entry shows the most common genes and DNA. The table for this sample lists tens of thousands of distinct CDR3 sequences; over 40% of them were counted only once. The top ten clonotypes cover less than 20% of the sample. The source material was peripheral blood. These receptors all stem from an adult man with Graves' ophthalmopathy.

The chain is built from TRBV24-1 and TRBJ2-7; TRBD2 matches 9 bases. V was clipped by 4 bases and J by 0 bases; unmatched bases: 0. The CDR3 sequence is 14 residues long. Germline V lookup: CDR1 KGHDR, CDR2 SFDVKD. The CDR3 region has the DNA TGTGCCACCAGTGAGCGGGGGGGCTCCTACGAGCAGTACGTC. Translating it yields CATSERGGSYEQYV.

This sequence joins TRBV10-3 and TRBJ2-1, with 7 bases matching TRBD2. CDR1 is ENHRY, CDR2 SYGVKD, per germline. The CDR3 is 12 residues long. V trimming: 4 bases; J trimming: 7 bases; junction bases outside the gene matches: 1. CDR3 in DNA: TGTGCCATCAGTGTTAGCGGGAATGAGCAGTTCTTC. Translated, it gives CAISVSGNEQFF.

The rearrangement uses TRBV10-3 and TRBJ2-7, with 7 bases fitting TRBD1. This CDR3 region has 16 residues. The ends lost 2 bases at V and 0 bases at J; junction bases unmatched: 7. Germline V lookup: CDR1 ENHRY, CDR2 SYGVKD. CDR3 region: CAISEPGQVSSYEQYF. CDR3 DNA: TGTGCCATCAGTGAGCCAGGACAGGTGTCCTCCTACGAGCAGTACTTC.

This clonotype has at least ten counts. The chain recombines TRBV4-1 with TRBJ2-7, with 8 bases identical to TRBD2. The germline CDR1 and CDR2 sequences are MGHRA and YSYEKL. J lost 7 bases, V lost 0 bases, and 5 bases had no gene match. The CDR3 is made up of 14 amino acids. CDR3: CASSQDGRAREQYF. The DNA for the CDR3 is TGCGCCAGCAGCCAAGACGGGAGGGCCCGGGAGCAGTACTTC.

To note about this clonotype: The conserved phenylalanine or tryptophan normally closing the CDR3 is absent here, so this likely arose from a read error. This sequence joins TRBV25-1 and TRBJ1-5, with 7 bases identical to TRBD1. Trimming cost V 4 bases and J 1 base; bases outside gene matches: 7. This CDR3 region has 16 residues. Per the germline V gene, CDR1 is MGHDK and CDR2 is SYGVNS. In nucleotides, the CDR3 is TGTGCCAGCAGTGCCGTCGGGACAGTGAGCAATCAGCCCCAGCATGTT. Translation gives CASSAVGTVSNQPQHV.

This clonotype is categorized as medium-sized. The chain uses TRBV7-2 and TRBJ2-1, with 8 bases fitting TRBD2. Trimming took 5 bases from V and 6 from J; bases not matched to a gene: 6. CDR3 length: 14 residues. In germline, CDR1 is SGHTA, CDR2 FQGNSA. In nucleotides, the CDR3 is TGTGCCAGCAGCCAGGGACTAGTAGGCAATGAGCAGTTCTTC. Protein sequence: CASSQGLVGNEQFF.

At least ten counts were recorded for this clonotype. This chain connects TRBV13 to TRBJ2-1; no clear D. V gave up 1 base and J gave up 5 bases, with 6 bases separating them. The CDR3 length is 13 residues. From germline, CDR1 is PRHDT and CDR2 FYEKMQ (reference sequence). The CDR3 here is CASSLDFNNEQFF. CDR3 coding DNA: TGTGCCAGCAGCTTAGACTTCAACAATGAGCAGTTCTTC.

As DNA, the CDR3 is TGTGCCACCCCGACAGGGCGCAATGAGCAGTTCTTC. It codes for CATPTGRNEQFF. V gene TRBV24-1 combines with J gene TRBJ2-1; TRBD1 matches at 7 bases. V lost 9 bases to trimming and J lost 6 bases; unmatched junction nucleotides: 4. The V gene's germline CDR1 is KGHDR and CDR2 SFDVKD. This CDR3 has 12 amino acids.

This clonotype was counted at least ten times. V gene TRBV29-1 combines with J gene TRBJ1-1; D unclear. The CDR3 covers 11 residues. The V end lost 2 bases, the J end lost 7 bases, and 8 bases lay between the germline ends. CDR1 and CDR2 from the germline V gene are SQVTM and ANQGSEA. CDR3 region: CSVEFHNEAFF. Here the CDR3 DNA reads TGCAGCGTTGAATTTCACAATGAAGCTTTCTTT.

In its sample, this clonotype was seen a few times. This sequence joins TRBV20-1 and TRBJ2-7; 7 positions agree with TRBD1. The germline gives CDR1 DFQATT, CDR2 SNEGSKA (reference sequence). This CDR3 region has 13 residues. The J segment lost 0 bases and the V segment lost 6 bases, leaving 5 bases of the junction unmatched. The CDR3 sequence: CSAAGTASYEQYF. CDR3 sequence (DNA): TGCAGTGCCGCCGGGACAGCCTCCTACGAGCAGTACTTC.

This chain uses TRBV20-1 with TRBJ2-7, with no clear D. Germline V gene sequence: CDR1 DFQATT, CDR2 SNEGSKA (reference sequence). This CDR3 spans 11 amino acids. V was clipped by 6 bases and J by 4 bases, with 10 bases between them. In DNA, the CDR3 is TGCAGTGCCCCATCCCGTTACGAGCAGTACTTC. Its translation is CSAPSRYEQYF.

The V call is TRBV29-1, the J call TRBJ1-5, with D maybe TRBD1 (6 bases). V dropped 4 bases and J dropped 6 bases, with 13 bases sitting between them. The CDR3 sequence is 13 residues long. CDR1 is SQVTM and CDR2 is ANQGSEA in the germline V gene. The CDR3 DNA reads as TGCAGCGTTGGGGGGGCGGGGGGTCAGCCCCAGCATTTT. As protein: CSVGGAGGQPQHF.

Ten or more counts support this clonotype. In nucleotides, the CDR3 is TGTGCCAGCAGCGTAGCTAGCGGGAAGACAGATACGCAGTATTTT. Protein: CASSVASGKTDTQYF. The V call is TRBV9, the J call TRBJ2-3; 9 positions match TRBD2. J lost 3 bases, V lost 0 bases, and 2 bases had no gene match. The CDR3 extends over 15 amino acids. Germline CDR1 SGDLS, CDR2 YYNGEE.

The rearrangement uses TRBV20-1 and TRBJ2-7, with TRBD2 identical over 14 bases. The ends lost 4 bases at V and 6 bases at J; junction bases unmatched: 14. Germline CDR1 is DFQATT and CDR2 is SNEGSKA (reference sequence). The length of the CDR3 is 17 residues. The CDR3, as DNA: TGCAGTGCTAAACCTATATTAGGACTAGCGGGAGGTTTCGAGCAGTACTTC. Translating gives CSAKPILGLAGGFEQYF.

The chain has TRBV25-1 and TRBJ1-6; D perhaps matches TRBD1 (5 bases). Trimming shortened V by 6 bases and J by 7 bases, and 13 bases separated the two germline ends. The germline V gene has CDR1 MGHDK and CDR2 SYGVNS. The CDR3 consists of 14 residues. The DNA of the CDR3 is TGTGCCAGCAGCAAAGGGGCAATGAATTCACCCCTCCACTTT. It translates to CASSKGAMNSPLHF.

The chain couples TRBV24-1 to TRBJ1-2; unclear D gene. Germline-derived CDR1 and CDR2 are KGHDR and SFDVKD. The CDR3 is 12 residues long. Trimming left V 3 bases short and J 8 bases short, with 9 bases between. CDR3 in amino acids: CATSDTTRGYTF. CDR3 nucleotides: TGTGCCACCAGTGATACCACTCGAGGCTACACCTTC.